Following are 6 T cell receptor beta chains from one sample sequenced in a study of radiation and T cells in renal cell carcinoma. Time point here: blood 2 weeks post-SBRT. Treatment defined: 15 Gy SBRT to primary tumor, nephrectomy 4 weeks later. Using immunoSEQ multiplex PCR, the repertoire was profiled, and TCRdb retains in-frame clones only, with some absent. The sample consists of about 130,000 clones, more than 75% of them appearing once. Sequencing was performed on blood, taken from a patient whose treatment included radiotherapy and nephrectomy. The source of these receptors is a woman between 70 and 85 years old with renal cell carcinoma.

As DNA, the CDR3 is TGTGCCAGCAGCCAATCATGGGGGAATGGGGAGACCCAGTACTTC. This translates into CASSQSWGNGETQYF. This chain connects TRBV16 to TRBJ2-5; D could derive from TRBD1 or TRBD2 (5 bases each). The V and J ends lost 0 bases and 5 bases respectively, with 13 bases between them. CDR3 length: 15 amino acids. The germline gives CDR1 KGHSY, CDR2 FQNENV.

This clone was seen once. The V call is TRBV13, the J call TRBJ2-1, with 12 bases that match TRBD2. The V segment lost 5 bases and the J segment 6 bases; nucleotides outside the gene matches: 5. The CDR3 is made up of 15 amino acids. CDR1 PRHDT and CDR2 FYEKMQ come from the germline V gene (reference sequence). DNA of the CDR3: TGTGCCAGCAGCCTCGGACTAGCGGGGATCAATGAGCAGTTCTTC. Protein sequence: CASSLGLAGINEQFF.

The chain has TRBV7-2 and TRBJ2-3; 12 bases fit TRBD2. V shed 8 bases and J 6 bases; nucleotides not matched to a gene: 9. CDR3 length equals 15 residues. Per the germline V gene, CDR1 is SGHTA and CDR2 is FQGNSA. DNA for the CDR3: TGTGCCAGCGGACGACTAGCGGGGGCCGGGGATACGCAGTATTTT. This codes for CASGRLAGAGDTQYF.

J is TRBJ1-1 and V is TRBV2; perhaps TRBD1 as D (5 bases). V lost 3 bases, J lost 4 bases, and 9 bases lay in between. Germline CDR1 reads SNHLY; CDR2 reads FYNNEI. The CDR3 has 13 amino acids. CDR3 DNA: TGTGCCAGCAGTGATCAGAGGGGCACTGAAGCTTTCTTT. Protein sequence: CASSDQRGTEAFF.

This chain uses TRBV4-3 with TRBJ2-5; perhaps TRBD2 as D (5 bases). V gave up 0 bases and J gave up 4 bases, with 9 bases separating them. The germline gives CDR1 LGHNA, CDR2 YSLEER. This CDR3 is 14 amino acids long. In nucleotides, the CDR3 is TGCGCCAGCAGCCAAGATGGAGGAGCAGAGACCCAGTACTTC. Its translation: CASSQDGGAETQYF.

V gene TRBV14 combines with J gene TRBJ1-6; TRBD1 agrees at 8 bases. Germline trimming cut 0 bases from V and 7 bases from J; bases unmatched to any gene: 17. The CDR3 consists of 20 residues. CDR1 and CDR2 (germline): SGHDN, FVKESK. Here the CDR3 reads CASSQDPRTGSQGENSPLHF. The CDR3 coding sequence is TGTGCCAGCAGCCAAGACCCCCGGACAGGGTCTCAAGGGGAGAATTCACCCCTCCACTTT.